Sequencing of this T cell receptor (beta chain) was carried out in a study of cytomegalovirus exposure and HLA in healthy donors. The study, taken as a whole, reports: One later analysis reportedly identified an Asian-associated ancestry cluster that showed fewer N-insertions than the roughly 700-donor mean. Previously analyzed data showed that most TCR beta V segments were productive at a frequency of about 87% or about 30%.

CDR3 length: 12 amino acids. Germline V gives CDR1 SGHTA, CDR2 FQGNSA. The ends were cut back, 4 bases at V and 10 bases at J, with 8 bases in the middle. PCR amplification relied on 60 Vbeta primers (plus 13 Jbeta primers). Original methodology: A later analysis tallied 65 million to 85 million unique TCR beta chains, about 11 million of them shared. The data were produced by immunoSEQ multiplex PCR, yet TCRdb's version contains in-frame clones alone and is incomplete. V and J calls and clone size are as listed in that table; D and trimming were resolved from the DNA. The profile covers over 85,000 clones, with 76% appearing a single time and over 10% taken by the ten largest. About this clone: What it binds is unknown.

The sequenced material came from PBMCs. The receptor comes from a man aged 25 to 40 in good health and CMV-seropositive. The rearrangement joins TRBV7-2 to TRBJ1-6; D unclear. CDR3 nucleotides: TGTGCCAGCAGCTCCCCTCGGTCACCCCTCCACTTT. Amino acid sequence: CASSSPRSPLHF.